These 4 T cell receptor beta chains came from one sample sequenced in a study of blood T cell repertoires in COVID-19. Repertoires were generated with immunoSEQ multiplex PCR, while TCRdb's copy carries only in-frame clones and drops some. The profile shows about 150,000 clones, roughly 80% of them singletons. What was sequenced was peripheral blood. The receptors come from a woman in her fifties or sixties with acute or convalescent COVID-19.

The chain carries TRBV6-5 and TRBJ1-4; TRBD1 matches 7 bases. Germline lookup yields CDR1 MNHEY and CDR2 SVGAGI. CDR3 length: 15 amino acids. V lost 6 bases to trimming and J lost 4 bases; unmatched junction nucleotides: 8. The CDR3 reads CASRAGQELNEKLFF. The CDR3 bases are TGTGCCAGCAGGGCCGGACAGGAACTTAATGAAAAACTGTTTTTT.

V usage is TRBV18 and J usage is TRBJ2-7; D is perhaps TRBD1 (6 bases). This CDR3 region has 12 residues. Germline-derived CDR1 and CDR2 are KGHSH and LQKENI. With 3 bases removed from V and 3 bases from J, the gap between germline ends came to 6 bases. The CDR3 nucleotides read TGTGCCAGCTCACCGGACAGCTACGAGCAGTACTTC. Its protein product is CASSPDSYEQYF.

This chain links TRBV10-2 with TRBJ1-2; D might be TRBD1 (6 bases). The V end was cut by 6 bases, the J end by 7 bases, with 9 bases between. The CDR3 totals 11 residues. From germline, CDR1 is WSHSY and CDR2 SAAADI. The CDR3: CASRQGSGYTF. Written as DNA, the CDR3 is TGCGCCAGCAGACAGGGTAGTGGCTACACCTTC.

The table lists this clone with a few counts. V and J are TRBV19 and TRBJ2-3, with D uncertain. V dropped 10 bases and J dropped 2 bases, with 22 bases sitting between them. The length of the CDR3 is 16 residues. Germline CDR1 and CDR2: LNHDA and SQIVND (reference sequence). The CDR3 protein is CATSILGSSNTDTQYF. For the CDR3, the DNA is TGTGCCACCAGTATCTTGGGCAGTTCCAACACAGATACGCAGTATTTT.